This entry features one TCR beta chain sequence. Its specificity is unknown. Approximately 100,000 TCR templates per sample were sequenced. Only in-frame clones appear in the TCRdb table, and some are missing; sequencing was by immunoSEQ multiplex PCR. The data contain some 100,000 clones, about 92% of them singletons. This entry is derived from a study of siplizumab effects on memory and regulatory T cells. Broader study findings: Siplizumab produced a significant drop in alloreactive sequences attributable to unstimulated CD4+ memory cells. Proliferating CD4+ or CD8+ clones, roughly 80-97% of them, lacked an assignable naive or memory phenotype.

CDR3 size: 14 residues. Germline V lookup: CDR1 SGHTA, CDR2 FQGTGA. The V and J ends lost 5 bases and 10 bases, in that order; junction bases with no gene match: 7. Sequencing used Tregs sorted from blood. This chain links TRBV7-3 with TRBJ2-2; TRBD2 agrees at 10 bases. This receptor was identified in a human donor in good health. The CDR3 DNA reads as TGTGCCAGCAGCCCACTAGCGGGGCGGCTGGAGCTGTTTTTT. Protein sequence: CASSPLAGRLELFF.